This T cell receptor beta chain was documented in a study of blood T cell repertoires in COVID-19 (TCRdb year 2020). With respect to the entire study: Samples covering the acute and convalescent phases of COVID-19 were provided by collaborators in the United States, Italy and Spain. The material from the prospective study consisted of cDNA or gDNA derived from T cells, B-cell-depleted T cells, or PBMCs. Subjects who had been exposed to COVID-19, were actively infected with it, or had recovered from it provided the deeply sampled blood TCRbeta repertoires that made up the dataset. The repertoires were made available in a free public database intended to serve as a resource for research on the immune response to SARS-CoV-2. Samples came from the ongoing ImmuneRACE study (first 160 participants) plus 1,254 subjects from 6 global collaborators. A de-identified subject ID, COVID-19 status, age in years and sex were almost always included in the sample metadata. Where available, HLA class I and class II types were obtained from metadata supplied by the sample provider rather than from assay-based typing. Findings and caveats that apply to the study as a whole: The amount of clinical and demographic metadata varied by source and participant and was provided uncurated.

In Seattle, one collaborating source enrolled patients while the infection was active and tracked those patients longitudinally over the course of disease. Whole blood was collected in K2EDTA tubes by collaborating institutions according to the institutions' own protocols. For TCRbeta analysis, collaborators shipped samples in one of three forms: frozen whole blood, isolated PBMCs, or DNA extracted from either of those sample types. TCRbeta CDR3 regions were amplified from genomic DNA by means of the immunoSEQ Assay, a bias-controlled multiplex PCR. Per the source publication's procedure: The number of nucleated cells in each sample was estimated from the amplification of reference gene primers within the assay. Sequence reads were collapsed and filtered to measure the absolute abundance of every unique TCRbeta CDR3 rearrangement. Productive Simpson clonality was computed per sample as the square root of Simpson's diversity index over productive rearrangements. Entries here come from immuneACCESS through TCRdb and include only in-frame sequences with V and J called. Some clones fail to appear in such tables; in the studies checked, an unresolved V gene covers under half of the shortfall, and the cause of the remainder is unknown. The V and J calls and the clone size are those of that table, but D and trimming were determined from the DNA. The sample contains some 110,000 clones, roughly 85% of them found a single time. About 3% of the sample rests with the top ten.

In the case of this clone: The target of this receptor is not known. Base qualities are not at hand, and no much larger clone is one base apart. This CDR3 is also generated by other DNA sequences in the sample.

The material sequenced was peripheral blood. The sequence derives from a woman aged 80 or older with COVID-19, enrolled during active disease.

The base sequence is TGTGCCAGTAGTATAACCGGTGGAGGAGAGACCCAGTACTTC. Its protein product is CASSITGGGETQYF. This chain is built from TRBV19 and TRBJ2-5; tentative D gene TRBD2, with 5 bases matching. From its cysteine to its phenylalanine, the CDR3 spans 14 amino acids. Just the 42-base CDR3 DNA is kept, in frame starting at base 1. V gives up 2 bases and J gives up 4 bases, and the segment between their germline ends measures 11 bases. The germline V gene (reference sequence) gives CDR1 as LNHDA and CDR2 as SQIVND.